This is a list of T cell receptor beta chains from one sample in a study of T cells after yellow fever vaccination. TCRdb analysed the 5' RACE reads with MiXCR anew, one entry per CDR3 protein. The table includes about 350,000 distinct CDR3 sequences, over 4% detected once. The specimen comprised PBMCs, sampled 5 days after the yellow fever booster vaccination. All receptors derive from a man aged 18 to 30 who received the YFV17D yellow fever vaccine. CDR3s include the opening cysteine and the closing phenylalanine or tryptophan. The order of the fields is clone size, V gene, D gene, J gene, CDR3 protein, CDR3 DNA. A D gene is named only where the DNA matches it firmly. Size values are once, few and many counts, or a class for expanded clones, and some rows have none.

clone_size: .; v_call: TRBV18; d_call: TRBD1; j_call: TRBJ2-2; cdr3_aa: CASSPAGGNTGELFF; cdr3_nt: TGTGCCAGCTCACCAGCAGGGGGGAACACCGGGGAGCTGTTTTTT
clone_size: few; v_call: TRBV2; d_call: .; j_call: TRBJ1-3; cdr3_aa: CASSVRNTIYF; cdr3_nt: TGTGCCAGCAGCGTAAGAAACACCATATATTTT
clone_size: .; v_call: TRBV10-3; d_call: TRBD1; j_call: TRBJ1-1; cdr3_aa: CATRGQDTEAFF; cdr3_nt: TGTGCCACCAGAGGACAGGACACTGAAGCTTTCTTT
clone_size: many; v_call: TRBV5-1; d_call: .; j_call: TRBJ2-5; cdr3_aa: CASSLGHSGFQETQYF; cdr3_nt: TGCGCCAGCAGCTTGGGGCATAGCGGTTTCCAAGAGACCCAGTACTTC
clone_size: few; v_call: TRBV4-2; d_call: .; j_call: TRBJ1-4; cdr3_aa: CASSQDPGTSTNEKLFF; cdr3_nt: TGTGCCAGCAGCCAAGACCCTGGAACTTCAACTAATGAAAAACTGTTTTTT
clone_size: .; v_call: TRBV19; d_call: TRBD1; j_call: TRBJ1-2; cdr3_aa: CASSTLRQGYYGYTF; cdr3_nt: TGTGCCAGTAGTACCCTCCGACAGGGGTACTATGGCTACACCTTC
clone_size: few; v_call: TRBV4-3; d_call: .; j_call: TRBJ2-1; cdr3_aa: CASSQERINSYNEQFF; cdr3_nt: TGCGCCAGCAGCCAAGAGCGAATCAACTCCTACAATGAGCAGTTCTTC
clone_size: .; v_call: TRBV6-2/TRBV6-3; d_call: .; j_call: TRBJ1-2; cdr3_aa: CASSYPLMGHDYGYTF; cdr3_nt: TGTGCCAGCAGTTACCCTCTGATGGGTCATGACTATGGCTACACCTTC
clone_size: few; v_call: TRBV10-3; d_call: .; j_call: TRBJ2-2; cdr3_aa: CAISVTRAPIQNTGELFF; cdr3_nt: TGTGCCATCAGTGTGACAAGGGCCCCAATCCAGAACACCGGGGAGCTGTTTTTT
clone_size: many; v_call: TRBV6-5; d_call: .; j_call: TRBJ2-1; cdr3_aa: CASSYSKYAATYGNEQFF; cdr3_nt: TGTGCCAGCAGTTACTCGAAATATGCGGCTACCTATGGAAATGAGCAGTTCTTC
clone_size: .; v_call: TRBV29-1; d_call: .; j_call: TRBJ2-1; cdr3_aa: CSVLGQANSNNEQFF; cdr3_nt: TGCAGCGTTTTGGGACAAGCCAATTCGAACAATGAGCAGTTCTTC
clone_size: few; v_call: TRBV12-3/TRBV12-4; d_call: TRBD2; j_call: TRBJ2-2; cdr3_aa: CASTLAGGLTGELFF; cdr3_nt: TGTGCCAGCACCCTAGCGGGGGGCCTCACCGGGGAGCTGTTTTTT
clone_size: few; v_call: TRBV20-1; d_call: TRBD2; j_call: TRBJ2-5; cdr3_aa: CSARDGGWYQETQYF; cdr3_nt: TGCAGTGCTAGGGACGGGGGGTGGTACCAAGAGACCCAGTACTTC
clone_size: few; v_call: TRBV10-2; d_call: TRBD1; j_call: TRBJ1-2; cdr3_aa: CASSEPTGTGTHGYTF; cdr3_nt: TGCGCCAGCAGTGAGCCGACCGGGACAGGGACACATGGCTACACCTTC
clone_size: many; v_call: TRBV11-1; d_call: .; j_call: TRBJ2-3; cdr3_aa: CASSLAFGGRGSDTQYF; cdr3_nt: TGTGCCAGCAGCTTAGCGTTCGGGGGGCGAGGGTCCGATACGCAGTATTTT
clone_size: few; v_call: TRBV2; d_call: .; j_call: TRBJ1-5; cdr3_aa: CASSDPGVNQPQHF; cdr3_nt: TGTGCCAGCAGTGATCCAGGGGTCAATCAGCCCCAGCATTTT
clone_size: few; v_call: TRBV6-6; d_call: .; j_call: TRBJ2-7; cdr3_aa: CASSSSPYEQYF; cdr3_nt: TGTGCCAGCAGCTCCTCGCCCTACGAGCAGTACTTC
clone_size: once; v_call: TRBV19; d_call: .; j_call: TRBJ1-6; cdr3_aa: CASSIEDNQWGSDSPLHF; cdr3_nt: TGTGCCAGTAGTATAGAGGACAATCAATGGGGCAGTGATTCACCCCTCCACTTT
clone_size: few; v_call: TRBV19; d_call: .; j_call: TRBJ1-1; cdr3_aa: CASSIDRAVMNTEAFF; cdr3_nt: TGTGCCAGTAGTATAGACAGGGCGGTCATGAACACTGAAGCTTTCTTT
clone_size: few; v_call: TRBV5-1; d_call: TRBD2; j_call: TRBJ2-5; cdr3_aa: CASSLVLAGKGETQYF; cdr3_nt: TGCGCCAGCAGCTTGGTACTAGCGGGGAAGGGCGAGACCCAGTACTTC
clone_size: few; v_call: TRBV27; d_call: TRBD2; j_call: TRBJ2-1; cdr3_aa: CASSPGTSGARVGQWEQFF; cdr3_nt: TGTGCCAGCAGTCCAGGGACTAGCGGGGCTCGGGTCGGACAATGGGAGCAGTTCTTC
clone_size: few; v_call: TRBV28; d_call: .; j_call: TRBJ2-3; cdr3_aa: CASSPPGNQPQYF; cdr3_nt: TGTGCCAGCAGCCCCCCTGGCAATCAGCCCCAGTATTTT
clone_size: many; v_call: TRBV6-6; d_call: TRBD1; j_call: TRBJ1-4; cdr3_aa: CASSYQTGPSTNEKLFF; cdr3_nt: TGTGCCAGCAGTTACCAGACAGGGCCTTCAACTAATGAAAAACTGTTTTTT
clone_size: few; v_call: TRBV4-1; d_call: .; j_call: TRBJ1-4; cdr3_aa: CASSPRSEVGEKLFF; cdr3_nt: TGCGCCAGCAGCCCAAGGTCGGAGGTCGGAGAAAAACTGTTTTTT
clone_size: few; v_call: TRBV5-1; d_call: TRBD1; j_call: TRBJ1-2; cdr3_aa: CASRSGTGRYGYTF; cdr3_nt: TGCGCCAGCAGGTCCGGGACAGGGCGGTATGGCTACACCTTC
clone_size: many; v_call: TRBV6-5; d_call: TRBD1; j_call: TRBJ1-2; cdr3_aa: CASSSDRGDYGYTF; cdr3_nt: TGTGCCAGCAGTTCGGACAGGGGGGACTATGGCTACACCTTC
clone_size: many; v_call: TRBV5-1; d_call: .; j_call: TRBJ1-5; cdr3_aa: CASSWGGQGQPQHF; cdr3_nt: TGCGCCAGCAGCTGGGGGGGGCAGGGACAGCCCCAGCATTTT
clone_size: few; v_call: TRBV7-2; d_call: TRBD1; j_call: TRBJ2-6; cdr3_aa: CASSPSLQGAEGANVLTF; cdr3_nt: TGTGCCAGCAGCCCCTCCCTACAGGGGGCGGAGGGGGCCAACGTCCTGACTTTC
clone_size: .; v_call: TRBV15; d_call: .; j_call: TRBJ1-1; cdr3_aa: CATSREEGTEAFF; cdr3_nt: TGTGCCACCAGCAGAGAGGAGGGAACTGAAGCTTTTTTT
clone_size: many; v_call: TRBV7-2; d_call: .; j_call: TRBJ2-5; cdr3_aa: CASSLVSSPKVAQYF; cdr3_nt: TGTGCCAGCAGCTTAGTGAGTAGCCCGAAAGTGGCCCAGTACTTC
clone_size: .; v_call: TRBV10-3; d_call: .; j_call: TRBJ1-3; cdr3_aa: CAISDTGKTGNTIYF; cdr3_nt: TGTGCCATCAGTGACACCGGGAAAACTGGAAACACCATATATTTT
clone_size: .; v_call: TRBV20-1; d_call: .; j_call: TRBJ1-2; cdr3_aa: CSAREEGLYGYTF; cdr3_nt: TGCAGTGCTAGAGAGGAGGGGCTTTATGGCTACACCTTC
clone_size: .; v_call: TRBV6-2/TRBV6-3; d_call: TRBD2; j_call: TRBJ2-1; cdr3_aa: CASRPIAGGFTYNEQFF; cdr3_nt: TGTGCCAGCAGACCTATAGCGGGGGGGTTCACCTACAATGAGCAGTTCTTC
clone_size: .; v_call: TRBV20-1; d_call: TRBD2; j_call: TRBJ2-5; cdr3_aa: CSAPAVAGQGFQETQYF; cdr3_nt: TGCAGTGCCCCGGCGGTAGCGGGACAAGGCTTCCAAGAGACCCAGTACTTC
clone_size: few; v_call: TRBV27; d_call: .; j_call: TRBJ2-2; cdr3_aa: CASSPLDAGELFF; cdr3_nt: TGTGCCAGCAGTCCCTTAGACGCCGGGGAGCTGTTTTTT
clone_size: many; v_call: TRBV7-2; d_call: .; j_call: TRBJ2-2; cdr3_aa: CASSLVGGAGELFF; cdr3_nt: TGTGCCAGCAGCTTAGTAGGGGGAGCCGGGGAGCTGTTTTTT
clone_size: many; v_call: TRBV12-3/TRBV12-4; d_call: .; j_call: TRBJ2-1; cdr3_aa: CASTWAGPYNEQFF; cdr3_nt: TGTGCCAGCACTTGGGCAGGCCCCTACAATGAGCAGTTCTTC
clone_size: few; v_call: TRBV5-4; d_call: TRBD1; j_call: TRBJ2-1; cdr3_aa: CASSSSFRLDRGPPNEQFF; cdr3_nt: TGTGCCAGCAGCTCGTCATTTCGATTAGACAGGGGGCCCCCCAATGAGCAGTTCTTC
clone_size: few; v_call: TRBV12-3/TRBV12-4; d_call: TRBD2; j_call: TRBJ2-5; cdr3_aa: CASSRTGTSGGETQYF; cdr3_nt: TGTGCCAGCAGCCGGACCGGGACTAGCGGGGGTGAGACCCAGTACTTC
clone_size: .; v_call: TRBV9; d_call: TRBD2; j_call: TRBJ2-3; cdr3_aa: CASSTPLAGGPADTQYF; cdr3_nt: TGTGCCAGCAGCACACCACTAGCGGGGGGGCCCGCAGATACGCAGTATTTT
clone_size: many; v_call: TRBV11-2; d_call: .; j_call: TRBJ2-5; cdr3_aa: CASSSMTDQETQYF; cdr3_nt: TGTGCCAGCAGCTCGATGACGGATCAAGAGACCCAGTACTTC
clone_size: many; v_call: TRBV6-6; d_call: .; j_call: TRBJ2-1; cdr3_aa: CASSYSGRGYNEQFF; cdr3_nt: TGTGCCAGCAGTTACTCAGGGAGAGGGTACAATGAGCAGTTCTTC
clone_size: few; v_call: TRBV6-2/TRBV6-3; d_call: TRBD1; j_call: TRBJ1-1; cdr3_aa: CASSDRQGSRTEAFF; cdr3_nt: TGTGCCAGCAGTGATAGACAGGGAAGCCGGACTGAAGCTTTCTTT